This entry features one T cell receptor beta chain sequence. What it binds is not known. These data belong to a study of T-cell memory formation after mild COVID-19. Study-level information: TCR clusters mostly belonged to single donors. General study findings and limits: Clones that contracted from day 15 to 85 were balanced CD4/CD8, while later expanders leaned CD4+. Of the contracting clones, CD4+ ones lay mainly in CM and EM, and CD8+ ones in EMRA.

Deletions cut 4 bases from V and 0 bases from J, with 14 bases between. This CDR3 comprises 17 residues. The germline V gene has CDR1 SGHRS and CDR2 YFSETQ. TCRalpha and TCRbeta libraries used 5'RACE with constant-segment primers and UMIs. TCRdb reprocessed the 5' RACE reads with MiXCR, giving one entry per CDR3 protein. The sample shows approximately 340,000 distinct CDR3 sequences, roughly 15% of them seen only once. Sequencing used PBMCs or a T cell subset sorted from them (not recorded which). The chain uses TRBV5-1 and TRBJ1-6; D is unclear. The clonotype comes from a young man who had mild COVID-19 (a few samples of this study predate the infection). Cell type and time point are not known. CDR3 in DNA: TGCGCCAGCAGCCCAGACATGGTCGGCTCCTATAATTCACCCCTCCACTTT. Its translation is CASSPDMVGSYNSPLHF.